This T cell receptor beta chain was sequenced in a study of cytomegalovirus exposure and HLA in healthy donors. Whole-study context: There were 117 million unique TCR beta sequences, drawn from approximately 190 million T cells, in an earlier analysis.

Use of 60 Vbeta and 13 Jbeta primers characterized the PCR. Only in-frame clones appear in the TCRdb table, and some are missing; sequencing was by immunoSEQ multiplex PCR. The sample shows around 160,000 clones, 75% to 90% of them seen only once. This clone appeared a few times. Its antigen is unidentified. General study findings and limits: Researchers reported in a later analysis that common viral pathogens appeared linked to several top clusters.

This TCR derives from a man younger than 35 in good health and CMV-seropositive. Sequences were obtained from PBMCs.

CDR3 sequence (DNA): TGCGCCAGCAGCTTTGAGGGACAGGGAGGAGATACGCAGTATTTT. Its protein product is CASSFEGQGGDTQYF. V usage is TRBV5-1 and J usage is TRBJ2-3; 9 bases are shared with TRBD1. CDR3 length: 15 residues. Germline lookup yields CDR1 SGHRS and CDR2 YFSETQ. V was clipped by 2 bases and J by 5 bases; unmatched bases: 6.